This passage covers 25 T cell receptor beta chains from one sample sequenced in a study of beta chain features in type 1 diabetes. Investigators reverse transcribed all isolated RNA, so they sequenced expressed TCRB transcripts. Sequencing was performed with immunoSEQ multiplex PCR; in TCRdb, only in-frame clones are kept and a portion is missing. The sample yields hundreds of thousands of clones, around 13% seen once. Material: naive CD4+ T cells from blood. All receptors derive from a man between 18 and 35 years old in good health.

This chain joins TRBV11-2 and TRBJ1-6; a weak D match, TRBD1 (6 bases). The CDR3 loop spans 14 amino acids. Germline V gene data show CDR1 as SGHAT and CDR2 as FQNNGV. Trimming removed 3 bases from V and 6 bases from J, with 9 bases in between. DNA for the CDR3: TGTGCCAGCAGCTTGGTCAGGGGTAATTCACCCCTCCACTTT. Translated, it gives CASSLVRGNSPLHF. The whole variable domain, filled in from reference TRBV11-2 and TRBJ1-6, reads EAGVAQSPRYKIIEKRQSVAFWCNPISGHATLYWYQQILGQGPKLLIQFQNNGVVDDSQLPKDRFSAERLKGVDSTLKIQPAKLEDSAVYLCASSLVRGNSPLHFGNGTRLTVT.

The chain joins TRBV18 to TRBJ1-1; D perhaps matches TRBD1 (6 bases). This CDR3 spans 19 amino acids. V was pared by 6 bases and J by 0 bases, with 26 bases between. The germline V gene has CDR1 KGHSH and CDR2 LQKENI. DNA for the CDR3: TGTGCCAGCTCCCCGACCGGGACATTTCACGCAGGGTTGAACACTGAAGCTTTCTTT. Protein: CASSPTGTFHAGLNTEAFF.

CDR3 region: CASSFRSRRLDGYTF. The CDR3 coding sequence is TGTGCCAGCAGTTTTAGATCCCGTCGACTTGATGGCTACACCTTC. This rearrangement joins TRBV28 to TRBJ1-2; D remains unclear. This CDR3 region has 15 residues. Trimming shortened V by 3 bases and J by 6 bases, and 17 bases separated the two germline ends. Germline CDR1 reads MDHEN; CDR2 reads SYDVKM.

This clone was counted a few times. This sequence joins TRBV19 and TRBJ1-2; TRBD1 is a possible D gene (6 bases). CDR1 and CDR2 from the germline V gene are LNHDA and SQIVND (reference sequence). Trimming took 11 bases from V and 4 from J, leaving 17 bases between them. The CDR3 is 13 residues long. CDR3 loop: CASEEGGFYGYTF. For the CDR3, the DNA is TGTGCCTCCGAAGAAGGGGGATTCTATGGCTACACCTTC. Complete variable domain (other parts from reference TRBV19 and TRBJ1-2): DGGITQSPKYLFRKEGQNVTLSCEQNLNHDAMYWYRQDPGQGLRLIYYSQIVNDFQKGDIAEGYSVSREKKESFPLTVTSAQKNPTAFYLCASEEGGFYGYTFGSGTRLTVV.

The chain uses TRBV9 and TRBJ2-5; 10 nucleotides align to TRBD1. Germline V gene lookup returns CDR1 SGDLS and CDR2 YYNGEE. Unmatched junction bases numbered 12, after V lost 2 bases and J lost 5 bases. The CDR3 runs 17 residues. The CDR3 nucleotides read TGTGCCAGCAGCGTCTCTGGGGGACAGGGGTTTGAGGAGACCCAGTACTTC. It yields the protein CASSVSGGQGFEETQYF.

This clone came up a few times. The V call is TRBV7-9, the J call TRBJ1-5, with D possibly TRBD1 on 5 matching bases. CDR3 length: 16 amino acids. Trimming cost V 5 bases and J 0 bases, with 14 bases left between them. Germline CDR1 and CDR2: SEHNR and FQNEAQ (reference sequence). CDR3 in amino acids: CASSQQARNSNQPQHF. CDR3 DNA sequence: TGTGCCAGCAGCCAACAGGCCCGGAATAGCAATCAGCCCCAGCATTTT. The full variable domain, rest sourced from reference TRBV7-9 and TRBJ1-5, is DTGVSQNPRHKITKRGQNVTFRCDPISEHNRLYWYRQTLGQGPEFLTYFQNEAQLEKSRLLSDRFSAERPKGSFSTLEIQRTEQGDSAMYLCASSQQARNSNQPQHFGDGTRLSIL.

Turning to this clone: The sample has other DNA sequences that encode this CDR3 too. The rearrangement links TRBV6-6 to TRBJ1-6; 9 bases agree with TRBD1. The CDR3 is made up of 15 amino acids. J gave up 4 bases and V 5 bases, and 3 bases lay outside the gene matches. Per the germline V gene, CDR1 is MNHNY and CDR2 is SVGAGI (reference sequence). The CDR3 loop is CASSPDRGYNSPLHF. DNA for the CDR3: TGTGCCAGCAGTCCGGACAGGGGATATAATTCACCCCTCCACTTT.

This clone was counted a few times. The chain has TRBV27 and TRBJ2-7; 9 nucleotides agree with TRBD1. Germline CDR1 reads MNHEY; CDR2 reads SMNVEV (reference sequence). V dropped 2 bases and J dropped 2; count of bases not matched to a gene: 4. CDR3 size: 15 residues. The CDR3 nucleotides are TGTGCCAGCAGTTTAGGGAGACAGGGGGCCTACGAGCAGTACTTC. The encoded protein is CASSLGRQGAYEQYF.

This clone has just a few counts. The chain combines TRBV6-5 with TRBJ2-7; 12 positions agree with TRBD2. The V gene's germline CDR1 is MNHEY and CDR2 SVGAGI. This CDR3 has 14 amino acids. V shed 5 bases and J 6 bases; nucleotides not matched to a gene: 5. CDR3 DNA: TGTGCCAGCAGTGGACTAGCGGGAAAAGGCGAGCAGTACTTC. Its protein is CASSGLAGKGEQYF.

This clone was observed a handful of times. The CDR3 loop reads CAWSRDTYEQYF. The CDR3 DNA reads TGTGCCTGGAGTCGCGATACCTACGAGCAGTACTTC. The chain has TRBV30 and TRBJ2-5; D is ambiguous. The DNA matches TRBJ2-7 better at its end, which makes the J call doubtful. This CDR3 is built from 12 residues. CDR1 GTSNPN and CDR2 SVGIG come from the germline V gene (reference sequence).

This clone has more than one count but fewer than ten. This specimen includes other DNA sequences encoding the same CDR3. The J gene is TRBJ2-3, the V gene TRBV7-9; 9 bases line up with TRBD2. Germline assignment: CDR1 SEHNR and CDR2 FQNEAQ (reference sequence). CDR3 length: 15 amino acids. The V gene end was trimmed by 5 bases and the J gene end by 0 bases; junction bases not matched to a gene: 3. Here the CDR3 reads CASSPLAGSTDTQYF. CDR3 nucleotides: TGTGCCAGCAGCCCTCTAGCGGGAAGCACAGATACGCAGTATTTT.

J is TRBJ2-1 and V is TRBV4-2; 7 positions match TRBD1. Germline CDR1 and CDR2: LGHNA and YNFKEQ. The length of the CDR3 is 16 residues. Losses at the gene ends were 0 bases for V and 3 bases for J; bases not matched to a gene: 5. In DNA, the CDR3 is TGTGCCAGCAGCCAAGACCCGGGACAGTTCTACAATGAGCAGTTCTTC. It translates to CASSQDPGQFYNEQFF.

The chain couples TRBV7-9 to TRBJ2-3, with TRBD1 identical over 7 bases. Germline loops: CDR1 SEHNR, CDR2 FQNEAQ (reference sequence). J gave up 9 bases and V 1 base, and 4 bases lay outside the gene matches. The CDR3 runs 13 residues. CDR3 in amino acids: CASSLEDRRTQYF. Here the CDR3 DNA reads TGTGCCAGCAGCTTAGAGGACAGGAGGACGCAGTATTTT.

This chain links TRBV6-7 with TRBJ2-7; 7 bases are shared with TRBD1. TRBV6-7 is sorted into the ORF group, with uncertain function. After removal of 5 bases from V and 4 bases from J, the junction contained 17 bases not matched to a gene. This CDR3 is built from 17 residues. The CDR3 nucleotides read TGTGCCAGCAGTCTACTTTGCCAAAACAGGGGCGCTTACGAGCAGTACTTC. It encodes CASSLLCQNRGAYEQYF.

The table lists this clone with a few counts. The chain carries TRBV19 and TRBJ2-5; 9 nucleotides line up with TRBD1. Germline V gene sequence: CDR1 LNHDA, CDR2 SQIVND (reference sequence). This CDR3 has 15 amino acids. The J segment lost 5 bases and the V segment lost 6 bases, leaving 10 bases of the junction unmatched. As DNA, the CDR3 is TGTGCCAGTAGCTCTAACAGGGGGCTTCGGGAGACCCAGTACTTC. Its translation is CASSSNRGLRETQYF.

This clone was picked up many times. The V call is TRBV29-1, the J call TRBJ2-1; D perhaps matches TRBD2 (6 bases). The CDR3 extends over 11 amino acids. Germline V gene sequence: CDR1 SQVTM, CDR2 ANQGSEA. V was pared by 6 bases and J by 7 bases, with 10 bases between. The CDR3 nucleotides read TGCAGCGTAGGTGGGGGGAATGAGCAGTTCTTC. Its protein is CSVGGGNEQFF.

The V call is TRBV28, the J call TRBJ2-3; 8 nucleotides align to TRBD2. There are 16 residues in the CDR3. V trimming: 4 bases; J trimming: 0 bases; junction bases outside the gene matches: 6. The germline gives CDR1 MDHEN, CDR2 SYDVKM. CDR3 region: CASSYQAGASTDTQYF. In nucleotides, the CDR3 is TGTGCCAGCAGTTACCAAGCGGGGGCTAGCACAGATACGCAGTATTTT.

This clone was seen only a few times. This chain links TRBV7-9 with TRBJ2-1, with TRBD2 identical over 10 bases. Per germline, CDR1 SEHNR and CDR2 FQNEAQ (reference sequence). The CDR3 has 16 amino acids. V was pared by 3 bases and J by 4 bases, with 6 bases of the junction left unmatched. The CDR3 DNA reads as TGTGCCAGCAGCTTGCTAGCGGGAGTCTCGTACAATGAGCAGTTCTTC. It codes for CASSLLAGVSYNEQFF.

This clone has just a few counts. V and J are TRBV7-2 and TRBJ1-6; 7 nucleotides line up with TRBD1. CDR3 length: 16 residues. Germline CDR1 SGHTA, CDR2 FQGNSA. V shed 1 base, J shed 8 bases, and the junction held 8 bases outside the gene matches. CDR3 sequence reads: CASSLGQGGGDSPLHF. CDR3 DNA sequence: TGTGCCAGCAGCTTAGGACAGGGTGGGGGTGATTCACCCCTCCACTTT.

The V call is TRBV7-2, the J call TRBJ2-7; TRBD2 is a possible D gene (5 bases). The germline V gene has CDR1 SGHTA and CDR2 FQGNSA. The CDR3 is made up of 15 amino acids. Trimming left V 1 base short and J 0 bases short, with 10 bases between. The CDR3 nucleotides read TGTGCCAGCAGCTTAGTTTCCGGGGACTCCTACGAGCAGTACTTC. Its protein is CASSLVSGDSYEQYF.

This clone came up a few times. The CDR3 DNA follows: TGTGCCAGCAGTTTCTTTTCAGGACAGGGGTACTCCTACGAGCAGTACTTC. Amino acid sequence: CASSFFSGQGYSYEQYF. The genes are TRBV28 and TRBJ2-7; 9 bases agree with TRBD1. The trim removed 3 bases at V and 0 bases at J, leaving 9 bases unmatched. The germline gives CDR1 MDHEN, CDR2 SYDVKM. The CDR3 is made up of 17 amino acids.

The J gene is TRBJ2-5, the V gene TRBV4-2, with TRBD2 matching 8 bases. Unmatched junction bases numbered 3, after V lost 0 bases and J lost 0 bases. The CDR3 is 16 residues long. From germline, CDR1 is LGHNA and CDR2 YNFKEQ. This CDR3 is CASSQEASGYQETQYF. DNA of the CDR3: TGTGCCAGCAGCCAAGAAGCTAGCGGGTACCAAGAGACCCAGTACTTC.

The chain employs TRBV5-1 and TRBJ2-1; 11 bases map to TRBD1. V gave up 7 bases and J gave up 3 bases; unmatched junction bases: 12. CDR1 and CDR2 (germline): SGHRS, YFSETQ. The CDR3 consists of 17 residues. This CDR3 is CASLTAPGTGGYNEQFF. In DNA, the CDR3 is TGCGCCAGCCTAACCGCCCCCGGGACAGGGGGCTACAATGAGCAGTTCTTC. The whole variable domain, filled in from reference TRBV5-1 and TRBJ2-1, reads KAGVTQTPRYLIKTRGQQVTLSCSPISGHRSVSWYQQTPGQGLQFLFEYFSETQRNKGNFPGRFSGRQFSNSRSEMNVSTLELGDSALYLCASLTAPGTGGYNEQFFGPGTRLTVL.

The chain carries TRBV5-4 and TRBJ2-7; 13 nucleotides align to TRBD2. J was trimmed by 4 bases and V by 4 bases; bases with no gene match: 5. This CDR3 is built from 15 residues. CDR1 and CDR2 from the germline V gene are SGHNT and YYREEE (reference sequence). CDR3 loop: CASSVGLAGSYEQYF. The DNA for the CDR3 is TGTGCCAGCAGCGTGGGACTAGCGGGGAGTTACGAGCAGTACTTC.

The chain employs TRBV19 and TRBJ2-1, with 8 bases lining up with TRBD1. Trimming at V came to 4 bases and at J to 9 bases, leaving 5 bases not matched to a gene. Germline V gene sequence: CDR1 LNHDA, CDR2 SQIVND (reference sequence). This CDR3 comprises 13 residues. The CDR3 region is CASSTFGQGEQFF. CDR3 nucleotides: TGTGCCAGTAGTACTTTTGGACAGGGTGAGCAGTTCTTC.